This TCR beta chain was identified during a study of siplizumab effects on memory and regulatory T cells. On this clone: Its antigen remains unidentified.

Whole-study results and caveats: The alloresponse seemed to draw substantially on naive T cells, which appeared more diverse than memory cells.

Using immunoSEQ multiplex PCR, the repertoire was profiled, and TCRdb retains in-frame clones only, with some absent. The table lists tens of thousands of clones, roughly 89% of them singletons. Germline V gene sequence: CDR1 MNHEY, CDR2 SVGAGI. V lost 2 bases, J lost 6 bases, and 11 bases lay in between. The CDR3 has 13 amino acids. The V call is TRBV6-5, the J call TRBJ2-7, with no clear D. This TCR was recovered from a human donor in good health. Sequencing input: CD8+ T cells sorted from blood. CDR3 bases: TGTGCCAGCAGTTACAGTTCGTATCGCGAGCAGTACTTC. Residues: CASSYSSYREQYF.